This passage covers 11 T cell receptor beta chains from one sample sequenced in a study of siplizumab effects on memory and regulatory T cells. Libraries were prepared by immunoSEQ multiplex PCR; TCRdb keeps only in-frame clonotypes and omits some of them. The sample holds roughly 120,000 clones, about 92% seen once. Sequenced material: Tregs sorted from blood. The source is a human donor in good health.

The V gene is TRBV30, the J gene TRBJ2-2; no definite D call. This CDR3 has 13 amino acids. Trimming cost V 4 bases and J 3 bases, with 9 bases left between them. CDR1 is GTSNPN and CDR2 is SVGIG in the germline V gene (reference sequence). CDR3 residues: CAWTPSYTGELFF. CDR3 bases: TGTGCCTGGACCCCGTCTTACACCGGGGAGCTGTTTTTT.

The V call is TRBV5-4, the J call TRBJ2-7; TRBD1 might be the D (5 bases). The CDR3 runs to 15 residues. Trimming left V 3 bases short and J 2 bases short, with 15 bases between. Germline V gene sequence: CDR1 SGHNT, CDR2 YYREEE (reference sequence). This chain's CDR3 is CASSSGHPATYEQYF. CDR3 sequence (DNA): TGTGCCAGCAGCTCTGGACACCCCGCGACCTACGAGCAGTACTTC.

The chain uses TRBV30 and TRBJ2-7; D is perhaps TRBD2 (6 bases). Trimming removed 4 bases at V and 3 bases at J, with 10 bases between. Germline CDR1 and CDR2: GTSNPN and SVGIG (reference sequence). This CDR3 comprises 12 residues. The CDR3 reads CAWTSANYEQYF. The DNA for the CDR3 is TGTGCCTGGACTAGCGCCAACTACGAGCAGTACTTC.

The table lists this clone with a few counts. The V gene is TRBV7-6, the J gene TRBJ1-6; 8 bases map to TRBD1. Germline-derived CDR1 and CDR2 are SGHVS and FNYEAQ. This CDR3 region has 13 residues. Unmatched junction bases numbered 3, after V lost 6 bases and J lost 8 bases. The CDR3 coding sequence is TGTGCCAGCAGTTCGACAGGGGATTCACCCCTCCACTTT. Translation: CASSSTGDSPLHF.

V and J are TRBV14 and TRBJ2-7; TRBD2 matches at 10 bases. V shed 1 base and J 0 bases; nucleotides not matched to a gene: 6. The CDR3 sequence is 17 residues long. Germline CDR1 reads SGHDN; CDR2 reads FVKESK. CDR3 amino acids: CASSQVLAGAYSYEQYF. CDR3 bases: TGTGCCAGCAGCCAAGTGCTAGCGGGGGCTTACTCCTACGAGCAGTACTTC.

The chain carries TRBV5-1 and TRBJ2-1, with 8 nucleotides matching TRBD2. Trimming took 3 bases from V and 4 from J; bases not matched to a gene: 6. CDR3 length: 15 amino acids. Germline CDR1 reads SGHRS; CDR2 reads YFSETQ. CDR3 DNA: TGCGCCAGCAGCTGGGGACTAGGGGAATACAATGAGCAGTTCTTC. Amino acids: CASSWGLGEYNEQFF.

The genes are TRBV19 and TRBJ2-3, with D perhaps matching TRBD1 or TRBD2 (5 bases each). This CDR3 spans 14 amino acids. Trimming shortened V by 3 bases and J by 2 bases, and 9 bases separated the two germline ends. Germline CDR1 reads LNHDA; CDR2 reads SQIVND (reference sequence). The CDR3 region has the DNA TGTGCCAGTAGTATCCGGGGACCCACAGATACGCAGTATTTT. Amino acids: CASSIRGPTDTQYF.

This rearrangement joins TRBV7-6 to TRBJ2-1, with 9 bases that match TRBD2. CDR3 length: 15 amino acids. The V gene's germline CDR1 is SGHVS and CDR2 FNYEAQ. V shed 0 bases and J 4 bases; nucleotides not matched to a gene: 1. This chain's CDR3 is CASSLATSGYNEQFF. The CDR3 DNA is TGTGCCAGCAGCTTAGCAACTAGCGGGTACAATGAGCAGTTCTTC.

The chain combines TRBV6-4 with TRBJ2-1; TRBD1 or TRBD2 may be the D gene (5 bases each). Germline V gives CDR1 MRHNA, CDR2 SNTAGT. V shed 2 bases and J shed 6 bases, with 17 bases lying between them. This CDR3 region has 16 residues. The CDR3 nucleotides read TGTGCCAGCAGTGACGATTACGGGGCTGCAATCAATGAGCAGTTCTTC. This sequence encodes CASSDDYGAAINEQFF.

V and J are TRBV2 and TRBJ1-2, with D perhaps TRBD1 (5 bases). The ends were cut back, 1 base at V and 2 bases at J, with 20 bases in the middle. This CDR3 has 18 residues. Germline assignment: CDR1 SNHLY and CDR2 FYNNEI. CDR3: CASSEEEGIKQVNYGYTF. The CDR3 coding sequence is TGTGCCAGCAGTGAAGAAGAGGGGATTAAACAGGTGAACTATGGCTACACCTTC.

V usage is TRBV7-2 and J usage is TRBJ2-2; D uncertain. Germline V gives CDR1 SGHTA, CDR2 FQGNSA. Deletions cut 3 bases from V and 6 bases from J, with 5 bases between. The CDR3 is made up of 12 amino acids. CDR3 loop: CASSFIPGELFF. For the CDR3, the DNA is TGTGCCAGCAGCTTCATCCCCGGGGAGCTGTTTTTT.